The clone carrying this T cell receptor (beta chain) was seen only once. A linear amplification protocol produced the TCR libraries from 400 to 550 ng of total RNA. TCRdb redid the calling of the reads with MiXCR, one entry per CDR3 protein. Among 150,000 to 200,000 distinct CDR3 sequences listed, 65% to 75% were seen once. This sample is drawn from a study of healthy donors' naive CD4 and CD8 T cells. The V segment lost 2 bases and the J segment 5 bases; nucleotides outside the gene matches: 3. CDR1 and CDR2 from the germline V gene are MNHEY and SVGAGI. The CDR3 covers 16 residues. This sequence originates from a pool of human donors in good health; the sample pools cells from several healthy donors. J is TRBJ2-1 and V is TRBV6-5; 13 bases are a match to TRBD2. The sequencing sample was made of naive CD4+ and CD8+ T cells sorted from blood, pooled from several donors. Here the CDR3 reads CASSYRTSGGNNEQFF. The CDR3 bases are TGTGCCAGCAGTTACAGGACTAGCGGGGGAAACAATGAGCAGTTCTTC.